Listed below are T cell receptor beta chains from one sample, sequenced in a study of blood T cell repertoires in COVID-19. TCRdb's copy holds only in-frame clones and misses some; the assay was immunoSEQ multiplex PCR. This sample has roughly 110,000 clones; 75% to 95% occur once, and the top ten carry around 1.2%. Sequenced material: peripheral blood. Receptors originate from a woman between 25 and 40 years old with acute or convalescent COVID-19. CDR3s include the opening cysteine and the closing phenylalanine or tryptophan. The D gene is left open where the match is weak. Clone size appears in some rows only: once, few, many, or a class for an expanded clone.

V gene: TRBV6-2/TRBV6-3; clone size: .; J gene: TRBJ2-1; D gene: TRBD2; CDR3 length: 16; CDR3 DNA: TGTGCCAGCAGTTCTGGGACTAGCGGGACATACAATGAGCAGTTCTTC; CDR3 protein: CASSSGTSGTYNEQFF
V gene: TRBV7-9; clone size: .; J gene: TRBJ2-7; D gene: TRBD1; CDR3 length: 16; CDR3 DNA: TGTGCCAGCAGCTCTCCTACAACCGGGACAGCCCACGAGCAGTACTTC; CDR3 protein: CASSSPTTGTAHEQYF
V gene: TRBV7-8; clone size: .; J gene: TRBJ2-4; D gene: .; CDR3 length: 14; CDR3 DNA: TGTGCCAGCAGCATAGACAGGTTTCCCGACATTCAGTACTTC; CDR3 protein: CASSIDRFPDIQYF
V gene: TRBV11-3; clone size: .; J gene: TRBJ2-5; D gene: TRBD2; CDR3 length: 15; CDR3 DNA: TGTGCCAGCAAGGGGCGGGGGGCTAAGGGAGAGACCCAGTACTTC; CDR3 protein: CASKGRGAKGETQYF
V gene: TRBV5-1; clone size: .; J gene: TRBJ2-7; D gene: TRBD1; CDR3 length: 14; CDR3 DNA: TGCGCCAGCAGCTTGGGACAGGGTTCCTACGAGCAGTACTTC; CDR3 protein: CASSLGQGSYEQYF
V gene: TRBV12-5; clone size: .; J gene: TRBJ2-3; D gene: .; CDR3 length: 13; CDR3 DNA: TGTGCTAGTGCCCTACCCCCCCCAGATACGCAGTATTTT; CDR3 protein: CASALPPPDTQYF
V gene: TRBV5-4; clone size: .; J gene: TRBJ1-2; D gene: TRBD1; CDR3 length: 13; CDR3 DNA: TGTGCCAGCAGTAACCAGGGGGCGCCCGGCTACACCTTC; CDR3 protein: CASSNQGAPGYTF
V gene: TRBV5-4; clone size: .; J gene: TRBJ2-7; D gene: .; CDR3 length: 13; CDR3 DNA: TGTGCCAGCAGCAACGGGAGAAGTGGCGAGCAGTACTTC; CDR3 protein: CASSNGRSGEQYF
V gene: TRBV10-1; clone size: once; J gene: TRBJ1-1; D gene: .; CDR3 length: 14; CDR3 DNA: TGCGCCAGCAGTGCGAACAGGGAGAACACTGAAGCTTTCTTT; CDR3 protein: CASSANRENTEAFF
V gene: TRBV27; clone size: .; J gene: TRBJ2-1; D gene: TRBD2; CDR3 length: 15; CDR3 DNA: TGTGCCAGCAGTTTATCCCTAGCGGTCCCCAATGAGCAGTTCTTC; CDR3 protein: CASSLSLAVPNEQFF
V gene: TRBV11-3; clone size: .; J gene: TRBJ1-4; D gene: .; CDR3 length: 13; CDR3 DNA: TGTGCCAGCAGCCTGCGGGGAGGGGAAAAACTGTTTTTT; CDR3 protein: CASSLRGGEKLFF